This T cell receptor beta chain emerged from a study of OX40 agonist ivuxolimab in advanced cancers. Notes on the research overall: Ivuxolimab was an agonistic, fully human IgG2 monoclonal antibody directed against OX40 (CD134), a costimulatory receptor. Intravenous ivuxolimab was administered to patients every 2 weeks at six dose levels: 0.01, 0.1, 0.3, 1.5, 3 and 10 mg/kg. Of the approximately 50 dose-escalation patients, hepatocellular carcinoma was present in 19, melanoma in approximately 15, renal cell carcinoma in 9 and head and neck cancer in 9. In the dose-escalation cohort, 82.7% of patients were male, and the mean age was around 60 years, with a range of about 23 to 85. Prior anti-PD-1, anti-PD-L1 or anti-CTLA-4 therapy was permitted, and about two fifths of dose-escalation patients had received checkpoint inhibitors. Partial responses occurred in three dose-escalation patients: two with cutaneous melanoma and one with hepatocellular carcinoma. Peripheral TCRbeta sequencing aimed to test whether ivuxolimab altered TCR sequence diversity and caused clonal T-cell expansion. The paper covers the monotherapy dose-escalation part of the phase I ivuxolimab trial, which included N ≈ 50 patients.

Genomic DNA was isolated from the sorted cells so that the TCRbeta CDR3 region could be sequenced. TCRbeta CDR3 regions were sequenced using the immunoSEQ Assay. TCRdb holds this immuneACCESS table with in-frame rearrangements only. Some clones are missing; in checked studies, unresolved V genes explain under half, and the rest has no known cause. The sample yields roughly 90,000 clones; roughly nine tenths were counted once. The biggest ten clones account for 1.3% to 1.5% of the sample. Overall study outcomes, separate from this receptor: At doses from 0.1 to 3.0 mg/kg, clonal expansion was seen in both CD4+ and CD8+ blood T cells between baseline and week 6. In partial responders in the 0.1-3.0 mg/kg groups, normalized peripheral clonal expansion was found to be among the lowest, especially among CD8+ T cells. Low levels of normalized T-cell clonal expansion were also shown by some nonresponding patients. Which antigens the clonally expanded peripheral T cells were specific for was not determined. After ivuxolimab, more expanded clones were found on average in CD8+ T cells than in CD4+ T cells.

About this clone: Its antigen is still unknown. Nothing much larger sits one base from this clone, and base qualities are not available.

Patients with autoimmune disease history or receiving systemic immunosuppression were excluded from the trial. Peripheral blood for TCR sequencing was drawn from every dose cohort at baseline, at cycle 4 day 1 and at cycle 7 day 1. The samples were taken from a phase I, first-in-human, multicenter, open-label dose-escalation trial of ivuxolimab. Adults with locally advanced or metastatic head and neck squamous cell, hepatocellular, melanoma or renal cell carcinoma were enrolled in the trial. Before TCR sequencing, CD4+ and CD8+ T cells were separately sorted from peripheral blood. V gives up 5 bases and J gives up 2 bases, and the segment between their germline ends measures 13 bases. The CDR3 covers 15 residues, taking in both the cysteine and the phenylalanine. This entry keeps only the CDR3 DNA: 45 bases, framed from base 1. The germline V gene yields SNHLY for CDR1 and FYNNEI for CDR2.

This specimen was CD4+ or CD8+ T cells sorted from blood, taken in a trial of the OX40 agonist ivuxolimab. This receptor chain uses TRBV2 and TRBJ1-5, and TRBD1 may be the D gene, going by 5 matching bases. The clonotype originates from an adult with an advanced solid tumor such as melanoma, head and neck, liver or kidney cancer. The CDR3 here reads CASSRREGGNQPQHF. The DNA sequence follows: TGTGCCAGCAGTAGAAGGGAAGGGGGCAATCAGCCCCAGCATTTT.